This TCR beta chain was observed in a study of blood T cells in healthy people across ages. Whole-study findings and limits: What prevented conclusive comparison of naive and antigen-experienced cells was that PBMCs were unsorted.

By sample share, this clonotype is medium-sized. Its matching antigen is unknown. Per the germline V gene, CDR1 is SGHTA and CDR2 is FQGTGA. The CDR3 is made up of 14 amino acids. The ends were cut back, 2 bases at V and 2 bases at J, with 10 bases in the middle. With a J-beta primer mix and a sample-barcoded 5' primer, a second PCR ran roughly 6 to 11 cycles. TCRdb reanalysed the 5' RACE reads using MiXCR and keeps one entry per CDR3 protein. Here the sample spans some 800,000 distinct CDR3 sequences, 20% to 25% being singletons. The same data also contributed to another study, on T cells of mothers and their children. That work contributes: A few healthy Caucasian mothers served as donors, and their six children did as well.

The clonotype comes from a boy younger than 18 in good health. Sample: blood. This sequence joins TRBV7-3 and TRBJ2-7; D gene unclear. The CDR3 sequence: CASSLLSGPYEQYF. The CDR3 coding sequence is TGTGCCAGCAGCTTATTATCGGGCCCCTACGAGCAGTACTTC. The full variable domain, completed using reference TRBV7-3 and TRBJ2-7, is GAGVSQTPSNKVTEKGKYVELRCDPISGHTALYWYRQSLGQGPEFLIYFQGTGAADDSGLPNDRFFAVRPEGSVSTLKIQRTERGDSAVYLCASSLLSGPYEQYFGPGTRLTVT.